One and the same sample provided the 24 T cell receptor beta chains below, sequenced in a study of control samples from healthy donors and cancer patients. Only in-frame clones appear in the TCRdb table, and some are missing; sequencing was by immunoSEQ multiplex PCR. The repertoire holds around 130,000 clones, with approximately 90% as singletons. The specimen was blood. Every receptor here comes from a young man in good health.

The sample holds a few counts of this clone. The V and J genes are TRBV11-2 and TRBJ1-1; the match to TRBD1 covers 8 bases. CDR3 length: 14 residues. Germline CDR1 reads SGHAT; CDR2 reads FQNNGV. V shed 3 bases and J 4 bases; nucleotides not matched to a gene: 4. CDR3 residues: CASSLDRVGTEAFF. CDR3 nucleotides: TGTGCCAGCAGCTTGGACAGGGTGGGCACTGAAGCTTTCTTT.

The chain employs TRBV18 and TRBJ2-7, with D tentatively TRBD2 (6 bases). This CDR3 comprises 12 residues. V was clipped by 3 bases and J by 5 bases, with 8 bases between them. Germline CDR1 KGHSH, CDR2 LQKENI. The DNA for the CDR3 is TGTGCCAGCTCACCGGGCGGGAACGAGCAGTACTTC. This gives the protein CASSPGGNEQYF.

V and J are TRBV9 and TRBJ1-2; TRBD1 matches at 9 bases. V lost 4 bases to trimming and J lost 4 bases; unmatched junction nucleotides: 8. The CDR3 has 15 amino acids. The V gene's germline CDR1 is SGDLS and CDR2 YYNGEE. The CDR3 region is CASSRGDREGYGYTF. CDR3 nucleotides: TGTGCCAGCAGCAGGGGGGACAGGGAAGGCTATGGCTACACCTTC.

The rearrangement uses TRBV5-1 and TRBJ1-6, with D perhaps TRBD1 (6 bases). CDR1 and CDR2 from the germline V gene are SGHRS and YFSETQ. The CDR3 length is 14 residues. V dropped 0 bases and J dropped 7 bases, with 8 bases sitting between them. CDR3 protein: CASSLDTGNSPLHF. DNA of the CDR3: TGCGCCAGCAGCTTGGATACAGGGAATTCACCCCTCCACTTT.

This clone was detected once. The chain couples TRBV3-1 (or the pseudogene TRBV3-2) to TRBJ1-4; 9 positions agree with TRBD1. Germline V gene data show CDR1 as LGHDT and CDR2 as YNNKEL (reference sequence). The CDR3 runs to 14 residues. Germline trimming cut 4 bases from V and 6 bases from J; bases unmatched to any gene: 3. CDR3 sequence: CASSPGTGHEKLFF. The DNA for the CDR3 is TGTGCCAGCAGCCCCGGGACAGGGCATGAAAAACTGTTTTTT.

This clone was observed once. J is TRBJ1-6 and V is TRBV19; D might be TRBD1 (5 bases). Germline V gene data show CDR1 as LNHDA and CDR2 as SQIVND (reference sequence). V was pared by 9 bases and J by 7 bases, with 16 bases between. This CDR3 has 14 residues. CDR3 amino acids: CASNRDGINSPLHF. CDR3 nucleotides: TGTGCCAGCAACCGGGACGGAATAAATTCACCCCTCCACTTT.

This clone was picked up one time. The chain recombines TRBV7-9 with TRBJ1-2; no clear D gene. Germline-derived CDR1 and CDR2 are SEHNR and FQNEAQ (reference sequence). V was shortened by 3 bases and J by 2 bases, with 7 bases between the two germline ends. This CDR3 has 13 amino acids. The CDR3 reads CASSFEQNYGYTF. The CDR3 DNA sequence: TGTGCCAGCAGCTTTGAACAGAACTATGGCTACACCTTC. Based on the CDR3 plus reference TRBV7-9 and TRBJ1-2, the full variable domain is DTGVSQNPRHKITKRGQNVTFRCDPISEHNRLYWYRQTLGQGPEFLTYFQNEAQLEKSRLLSDRFSAERPKGSFSTLEIQRTEQGDSAMYLCASSFEQNYGYTFGSGTRLTVV.

In its sample, this clone was seen once. This chain connects TRBV3-1 (or the pseudogene TRBV3-2) to TRBJ1-5; no clear D gene. This CDR3 region has 15 residues. Trimming removed 0 bases at V and 7 bases at J, with 13 bases between. CDR1 is LGHDT and CDR2 is YNNKEL in the germline V gene (reference sequence). The CDR3 here is CASSQDWGGGQPQHF. The CDR3 coding sequence is TGTGCCAGCAGCCAAGATTGGGGAGGCGGACAGCCCCAGCATTTT.

This sequence joins TRBV10-3 and TRBJ1-1; tentative D call: TRBD1 (6 bases). Germline assignment: CDR1 ENHRY and CDR2 SYGVKD. V lost 7 bases, J lost 6 bases, and 24 bases lay in between. The CDR3 length is 16 residues. CDR3 region: CAINPEGGGYRAEAFF. CDR3 nucleotide sequence: TGTGCCATCAACCCGGAGGGAGGGGGATACAGGGCTGAAGCTTTCTTT.

This clone was seen once. Written as DNA, the CDR3 is TGTGCCAGCAGTTACTCCTCCCCGGACAGGGGCACTGAAGCTTTCTTT. Translated: CASSYSSPDRGTEAFF. The chain is built from TRBV6-6 and TRBJ1-1; 9 bases map to TRBD1. The CDR3 sequence is 16 residues long. The J segment lost 4 bases and the V segment lost 0 bases, leaving 6 bases of the junction unmatched. CDR1 and CDR2 from the germline V gene are MNHNY and SVGAGI (reference sequence).

The chain carries TRBV6-5 and TRBJ2-5; 9 bases line up with TRBD1. J was trimmed by 5 bases and V by 6 bases; bases with no gene match: 4. The CDR3 extends over 13 amino acids. Looked up from germline, CDR1 is MNHEY and CDR2 is SVGAGI. CDR3 sequence reads: CASSPTGGETQYF. In nucleotides, the CDR3 is TGTGCCAGCAGCCCGACAGGGGGGGAGACCCAGTACTTC.

This chain uses TRBV3-1 (or the pseudogene TRBV3-2) with TRBJ2-3; possible D gene TRBD2, 5 bases. Trimming left V 1 base short and J 2 bases short, with 19 bases between. The CDR3 consists of 18 residues. CDR1 is LGHDT and CDR2 is YNNKEL in the germline V gene (reference sequence). For the CDR3, the DNA is TGTGCCAGCAGCCAAGGTTCTCAGAGGGCCTATAACACAGATACGCAGTATTTT. It codes for CASSQGSQRAYNTDTQYF.

The chain carries TRBV10-2 and TRBJ1-5, with 8 bases lining up with TRBD1. This CDR3 region has 15 residues. V lost 3 bases and J lost 4; bases outside the gene matches: 5. Germline assignment: CDR1 WSHSY and CDR2 SAAADI. The CDR3 DNA follows: TGCGCCAGCAGTGACGGCAGGGGGCAGAATCAGCCCCAGCATTTT. It encodes CASSDGRGQNQPQHF.

The chain employs TRBV5-1 and TRBJ2-3, with D unclear. Trimming left V 4 bases short and J 4 bases short, with 7 bases between. CDR1 and CDR2 (germline): SGHRS, YFSETQ. The CDR3 consists of 12 residues. This CDR3 is CASSAAADTQYF. CDR3 nucleotide sequence: TGCGCCAGCAGCGCCGCCGCAGATACGCAGTATTTT. Full variable domain (outside the CDR3, taken from reference TRBV5-1 and TRBJ2-3): KAGVTQTPRYLIKTRGQQVTLSCSPISGHRSVSWYQQTPGQGLQFLFEYFSETQRNKGNFPGRFSGRQFSNSRSEMNVSTLELGDSALYLCASSAAADTQYFGPGTRLTVL.

This clone has a handful of counts. The chain joins TRBV6-5 to TRBJ2-7; D may be TRBD1 (5 bases). The V gene lost 8 bases and the J gene lost 5 bases, with 10 bases spanning the gap. The CDR3 consists of 11 residues. Germline CDR1 is MNHEY and CDR2 is SVGAGI. CDR3 region: CASPQGNEQYV. CDR3 bases: TGTGCCAGCCCGCAGGGAAACGAGCAGTACGTC.

V usage is TRBV4-1 and J usage is TRBJ1-4; D ambiguous. The germline V and J ends were trimmed by 5 bases and 0 bases, with 10 bases remaining between them. In germline, CDR1 is MGHRA, CDR2 YSYEKL. This CDR3 comprises 15 residues. This chain's CDR3 is CASSEVGATNEKLFF. The CDR3 region has the DNA TGCGCCAGCAGCGAAGTAGGTGCAACTAATGAAAAACTGTTTTTT.

The chain links TRBV3-1 (or the pseudogene TRBV3-2) to TRBJ1-4; perhaps TRBD1 as D (5 bases). The CDR3 covers 13 residues. Germline CDR1 is LGHDT and CDR2 is YNNKEL (reference sequence). The V and J ends lost 1 base and 7 bases respectively, with 7 bases between them. The CDR3 region has the DNA TGTGCCAGCAGCCAAGGGACATCTGAAAAACTGTTTTTT. This sequence encodes CASSQGTSEKLFF.

V gene TRBV9 combines with J gene TRBJ2-1; D might be TRBD1 or TRBD2, each matching 6 bases. This CDR3 comprises 14 residues. Germline V gives CDR1 SGDLS, CDR2 YYNGEE. Trimming stripped 4 bases from V and 7 bases from J, with 15 bases between. This chain's CDR3 is CASSSLEGGNEQFF. For the CDR3, the DNA is TGTGCCAGCAGCTCCCTCGAGGGGGGTAATGAGCAGTTCTTC.

The V gene is TRBV11-2, the J gene TRBJ2-7; 7 bases are a match to TRBD1. The CDR3 length is 15 residues. Trimming at V came to 1 base and at J to 2 bases, leaving 5 bases not matched to a gene. Per germline, CDR1 SGHAT and CDR2 FQNNGV. This chain's CDR3 is CASSLVQGRTYEQYF. The CDR3 nucleotides read TGTGCCAGCAGCTTAGTACAGGGGCGGACCTACGAGCAGTACTTC.

This clone was counted once. V usage is TRBV7-3 and J usage is TRBJ2-1; TRBD1 matches 8 bases. V lost 1 base to trimming and J lost 7 bases; unmatched junction nucleotides: 6. The CDR3 is 15 amino acids. The V gene's germline CDR1 is SGHTA and CDR2 FQGTGA. CDR3 residues: CASSLKSGGVNEQFF. As DNA, the CDR3 is TGTGCCAGCAGCTTAAAGTCAGGGGGCGTGAATGAGCAGTTCTTC.

The chain couples TRBV3-1 (or the pseudogene TRBV3-2) to TRBJ2-1; TRBD2 matches 12 bases. V trimming: 4 bases; J trimming: 1 base; junction bases outside the gene matches: 2. Per the germline V gene, CDR1 is LGHDT and CDR2 is YNNKEL (reference sequence). The CDR3 has 16 amino acids. CDR3 in DNA: TGTGCCAGCAGCCTCGGGACTAGCGGGTCCTACAATGAGCAGTTCTTC. Translated, it gives CASSLGTSGSYNEQFF.

This clone was detected only once. The V gene is TRBV21-1, the J gene TRBJ2-7. TRBV21-1 is listed as a pseudogene. The CDR3 is 16 residues long. The CDR3 here is CASSNPSGLSSYEQYV. The CDR3 DNA sequence: TGTGCCAGCAGCAATCCGTCGGGGCTAAGCTCCTACGAGCAGTACGTC.

The gene calls are TRBV30 and TRBJ2-5; D might be TRBD1 or TRBD2, each matching 5 bases. This CDR3 has 14 residues. Trimming removed 5 bases from V and 1 base from J, with 14 bases in between. CDR1 and CDR2 from the germline V gene are GTSNPN and SVGIG (reference sequence). The CDR3: CAWDAAGGQETQYF. CDR3 nucleotides: TGTGCCTGGGACGCCGCTGGGGGCCAAGAGACCCAGTACTTC. Complete variable domain (other parts from reference TRBV30 and TRBJ2-5): SQTIHQWPATLVQPVGSPLSLECTVEGTSNPNLYWYRQAAGRGLQLLFYSVGIGQISSEVPQNLSASRPQDRQFILSSKKLLLSDSGFYLCAWDAAGGQETQYFGPGTRLLVL.

The chain couples TRBV2 to TRBJ1-1, with D unresolved. Germline CDR1 is SNHLY and CDR2 is FYNNEI. Trimming stripped 0 bases from V and 4 bases from J, with 9 bases between. The CDR3 is 14 residues long. In DNA, the CDR3 is TGTGCCAGCAGTGAAGCTAGCGGATTCACTGAAGCTTTCTTT. It yields the protein CASSEASGFTEAFF. Using reference TRBV2 and TRBJ1-1 for the parts outside the CDR3, the full variable domain is EPEVTQTPSHQVTQMGQEVILRCVPISNHLYFYWYRQILGQKVEFLVSFYNNEISEKSEIFDDQFSVERPDGSNFTLKIRSTKLEDSAMYFCASSEASGFTEAFFGQGTRLTVV.